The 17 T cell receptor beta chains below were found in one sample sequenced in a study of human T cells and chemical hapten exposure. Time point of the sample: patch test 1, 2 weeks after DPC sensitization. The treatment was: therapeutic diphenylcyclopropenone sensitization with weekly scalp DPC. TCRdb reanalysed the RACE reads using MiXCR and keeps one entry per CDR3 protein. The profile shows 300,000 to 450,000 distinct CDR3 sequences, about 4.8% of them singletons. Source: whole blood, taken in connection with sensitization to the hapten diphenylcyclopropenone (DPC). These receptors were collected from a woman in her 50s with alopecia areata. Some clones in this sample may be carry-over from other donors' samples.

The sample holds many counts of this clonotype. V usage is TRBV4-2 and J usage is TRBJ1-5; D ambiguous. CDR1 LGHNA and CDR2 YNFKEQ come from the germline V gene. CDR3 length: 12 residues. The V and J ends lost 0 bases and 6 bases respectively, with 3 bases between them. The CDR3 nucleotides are TGTGCCAGCAGCCAAGAAGGTCAGCCCCAGCATTTT. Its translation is CASSQEGQPQHF.

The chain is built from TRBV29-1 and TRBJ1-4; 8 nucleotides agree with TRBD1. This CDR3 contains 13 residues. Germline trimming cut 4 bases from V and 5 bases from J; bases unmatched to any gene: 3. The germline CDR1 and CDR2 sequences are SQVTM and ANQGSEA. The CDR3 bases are TGCAGCGTTGGGGGGGACAGGAATGAAAAACTGTTTTTT. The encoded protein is CSVGGDRNEKLFF.

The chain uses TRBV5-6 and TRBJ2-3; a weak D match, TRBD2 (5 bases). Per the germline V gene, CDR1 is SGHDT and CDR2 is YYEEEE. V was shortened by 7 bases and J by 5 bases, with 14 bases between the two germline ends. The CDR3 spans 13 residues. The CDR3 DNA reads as TGTGCCAGCGGGAGCGGTAACTTAGATACGCAGTATTTT. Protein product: CASGSGNLDTQYF.

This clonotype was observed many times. CDR3 region: CASADGSGDYEQYF. CDR3 DNA: TGCGCCAGCGCCGACGGATCCGGCGACTACGAGCAGTACTTC. The J gene is TRBJ2-7, the V gene TRBV5-1; D uncertain. Between the trimmed V and J ends, which lost 7 bases and 3 bases, there was a span of 17 bases. The germline V gene encodes CDR1 SGHRS and CDR2 YFSETQ. The CDR3 is made up of 14 amino acids.

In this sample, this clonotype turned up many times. CDR3 sequence: CASSLYGTQYF. DNA for the CDR3: TGTGCCAGCAGTTTATATGGTACGCAGTATTTT. V and J are TRBV27 and TRBJ2-3; D remains unclear. CDR3 length equals 11 residues. Germline CDR1 reads MNHEY; CDR2 reads SMNVEV (reference sequence). V was clipped by 1 base and J by 8 bases, with 4 bases between them.

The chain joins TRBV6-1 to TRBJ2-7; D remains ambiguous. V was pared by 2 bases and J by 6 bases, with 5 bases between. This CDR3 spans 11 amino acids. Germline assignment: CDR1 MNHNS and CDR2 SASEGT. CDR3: CASSEIREQYF. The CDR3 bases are TGTGCCAGCAGTGAAATCCGCGAGCAGTACTTC.

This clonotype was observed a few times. The CDR3 sequence: CASSFSAESTDTQYF. CDR3 DNA sequence: TGTGCCAGCAGTTTTTCTGCGGAGAGCACAGATACGCAGTATTTT. The chain has TRBV28 and TRBJ2-3; D unclear. Germline CDR1 reads MDHEN; CDR2 reads SYDVKM. V lost 3 bases and J lost 0, with 10 bases in between. The CDR3 length is 15 residues.

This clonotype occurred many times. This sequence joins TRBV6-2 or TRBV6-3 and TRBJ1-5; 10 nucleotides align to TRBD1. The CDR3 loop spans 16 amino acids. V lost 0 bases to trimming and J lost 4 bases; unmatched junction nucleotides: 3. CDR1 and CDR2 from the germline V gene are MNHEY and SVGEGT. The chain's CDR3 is CASSYSPGQGNQPQHF. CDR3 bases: TGTGCCAGCAGTTACTCGCCGGGACAGGGGAATCAGCCCCAGCATTTT.

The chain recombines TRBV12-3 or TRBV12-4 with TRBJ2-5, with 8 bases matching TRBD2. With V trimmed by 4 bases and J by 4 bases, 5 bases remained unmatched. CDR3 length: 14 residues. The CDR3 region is CASSSGLAAETQYF. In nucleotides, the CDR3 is TGTGCCAGCAGTTCCGGACTAGCTGCAGAGACCCAGTACTTC.

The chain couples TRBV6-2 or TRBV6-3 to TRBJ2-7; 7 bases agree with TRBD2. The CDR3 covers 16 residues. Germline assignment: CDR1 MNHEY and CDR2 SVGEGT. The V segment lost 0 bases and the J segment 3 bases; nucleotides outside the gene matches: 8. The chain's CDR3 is CASSYSRDYPVYEQYF. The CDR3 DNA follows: TGTGCCAGCAGTTACTCGAGGGACTACCCAGTCTACGAGCAGTACTTC.

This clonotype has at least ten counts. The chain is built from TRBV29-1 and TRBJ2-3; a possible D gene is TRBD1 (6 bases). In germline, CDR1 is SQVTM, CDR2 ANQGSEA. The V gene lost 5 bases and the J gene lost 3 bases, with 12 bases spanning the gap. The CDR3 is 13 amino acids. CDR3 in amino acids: CSVPSRGTDTQYF. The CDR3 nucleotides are TGCAGCGTTCCATCCAGGGGTACAGATACGCAGTATTTT.

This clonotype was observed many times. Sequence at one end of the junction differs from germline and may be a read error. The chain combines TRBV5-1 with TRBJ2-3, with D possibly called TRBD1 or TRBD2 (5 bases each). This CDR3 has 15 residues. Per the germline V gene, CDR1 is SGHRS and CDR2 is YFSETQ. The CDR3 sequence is CASSLGTASTDTQYF. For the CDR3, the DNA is TGTGCCAGCAGCTTAGGGACCGCAAGCACAGATACGCAGTATTTT.

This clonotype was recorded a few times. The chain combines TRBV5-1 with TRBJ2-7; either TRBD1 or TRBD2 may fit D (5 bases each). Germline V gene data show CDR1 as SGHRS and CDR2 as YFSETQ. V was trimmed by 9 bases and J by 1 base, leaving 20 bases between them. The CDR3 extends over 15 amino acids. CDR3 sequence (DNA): TGCGCCACCTCTCTCCTCGGGACGGAGTCCTACGAGCAGTACTTC. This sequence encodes CATSLLGTESYEQYF. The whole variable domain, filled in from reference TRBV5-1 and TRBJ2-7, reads KAGVTQTPRYLIKTRGQQVTLSCSPISGHRSVSWYQQTPGQGLQFLFEYFSETQRNKGNFPGRFSGRQFSNSRSEMNVSTLELGDSALYLCATSLLGTESYEQYFGPGTRLTVT.

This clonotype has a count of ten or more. CDR3 bases: TGTGCCAGCAGTTTAGGACGGACAAACTATGGCTACACCTTC. Translated, it gives CASSLGRTNYGYTF. The chain links TRBV12-3 or TRBV12-4 to TRBJ1-2; maybe TRBD1 (5 bases). The ends were cut back, 1 base at V and 2 bases at J, with 8 bases in the middle. The CDR3 loop spans 14 amino acids.

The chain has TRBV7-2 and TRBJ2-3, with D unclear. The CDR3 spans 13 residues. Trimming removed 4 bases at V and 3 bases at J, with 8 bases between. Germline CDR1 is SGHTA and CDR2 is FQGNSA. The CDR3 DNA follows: TGTGCCAGCAGCTCCCCTAGGACAGATACGCAGTATTTT. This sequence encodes CASSSPRTDTQYF.

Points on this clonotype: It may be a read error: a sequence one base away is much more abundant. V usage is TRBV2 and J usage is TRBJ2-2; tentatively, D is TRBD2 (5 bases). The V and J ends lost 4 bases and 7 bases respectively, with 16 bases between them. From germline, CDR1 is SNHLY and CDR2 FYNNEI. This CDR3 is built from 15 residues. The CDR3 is CASSVEGEIIGELFF. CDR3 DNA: TGTGCCAGCAGTGTTGAGGGAGAAATCATCGGGGAGCTGTTTTTT.

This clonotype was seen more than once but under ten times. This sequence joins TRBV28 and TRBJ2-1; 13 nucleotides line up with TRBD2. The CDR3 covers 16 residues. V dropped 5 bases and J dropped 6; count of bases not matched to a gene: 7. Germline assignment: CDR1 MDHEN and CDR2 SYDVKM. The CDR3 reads CASSLRTSGRFNEQFF. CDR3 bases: TGTGCCAGCAGTCTTAGGACTAGCGGGAGATTCAATGAGCAGTTCTTC.